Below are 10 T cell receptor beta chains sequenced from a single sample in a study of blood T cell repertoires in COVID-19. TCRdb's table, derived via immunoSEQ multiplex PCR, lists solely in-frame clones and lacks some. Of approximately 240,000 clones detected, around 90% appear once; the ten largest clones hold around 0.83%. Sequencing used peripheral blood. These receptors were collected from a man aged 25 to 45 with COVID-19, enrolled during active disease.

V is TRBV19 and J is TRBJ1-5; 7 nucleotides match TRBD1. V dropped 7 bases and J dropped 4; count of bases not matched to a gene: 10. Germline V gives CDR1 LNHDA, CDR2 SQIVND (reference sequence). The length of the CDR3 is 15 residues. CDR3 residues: CASTLLQGRNQPQHF. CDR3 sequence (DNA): TGTGCCAGTACCCTATTACAGGGGCGGAATCAGCCCCAGCATTTT. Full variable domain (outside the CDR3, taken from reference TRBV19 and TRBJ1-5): DGGITQSPKYLFRKEGQNVTLSCEQNLNHDAMYWYRQDPGQGLRLIYYSQIVNDFQKGDIAEGYSVSREKKESFPLTVTSAQKNPTAFYLCASTLLQGRNQPQHFGDGTRLSIL.

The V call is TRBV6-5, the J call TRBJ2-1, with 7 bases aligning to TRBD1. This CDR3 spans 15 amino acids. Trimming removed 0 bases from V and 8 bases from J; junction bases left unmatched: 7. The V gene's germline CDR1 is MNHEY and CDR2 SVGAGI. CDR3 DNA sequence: TGTGCCAGCAGTTACTCGGGACAGTCTGGAGATGAGCAGTTCTTC. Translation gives CASSYSGQSGDEQFF.

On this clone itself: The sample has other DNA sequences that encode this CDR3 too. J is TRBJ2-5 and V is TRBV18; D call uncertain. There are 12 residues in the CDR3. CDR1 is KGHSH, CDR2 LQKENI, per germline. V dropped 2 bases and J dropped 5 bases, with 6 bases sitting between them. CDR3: CASSPSEETQYF. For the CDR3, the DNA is TGTGCCAGCTCACCATCTGAGGAGACCCAGTACTTC.

The CDR3: CASSQTPGSVGELFF. CDR3 coding DNA: TGTGCCAGCAGCCAAACCCCCGGGTCCGTCGGGGAGCTGTTTTTT. The chain employs TRBV3-1 (or the pseudogene TRBV3-2) and TRBJ2-2; the D is unclear. V was pared by 2 bases and J by 7 bases, with 14 bases between. Germline V CDR1 and CDR2: LGHDT, YNNKEL (reference sequence). This CDR3 comprises 15 residues.

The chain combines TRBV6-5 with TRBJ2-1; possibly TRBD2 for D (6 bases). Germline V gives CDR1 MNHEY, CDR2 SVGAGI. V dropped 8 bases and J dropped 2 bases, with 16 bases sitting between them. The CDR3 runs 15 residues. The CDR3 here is CASSPEGTAYNEQFF. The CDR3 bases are TGTGCCAGCTCACCCGAAGGGACTGCCTACAATGAGCAGTTCTTC.

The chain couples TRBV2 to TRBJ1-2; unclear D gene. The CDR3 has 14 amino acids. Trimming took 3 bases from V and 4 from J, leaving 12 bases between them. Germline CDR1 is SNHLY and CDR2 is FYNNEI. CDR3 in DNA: TGTGCCAGCAGTGATGCGGGAACGTCCTATGGCTACACCTTC. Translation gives CASSDAGTSYGYTF. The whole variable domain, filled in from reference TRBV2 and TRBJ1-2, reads EPEVTQTPSHQVTQMGQEVILRCVPISNHLYFYWYRQILGQKVEFLVSFYNNEISEKSEIFDDQFSVERPDGSNFTLKIRSTKLEDSAMYFCASSDAGTSYGYTFGSGTRLTVV.

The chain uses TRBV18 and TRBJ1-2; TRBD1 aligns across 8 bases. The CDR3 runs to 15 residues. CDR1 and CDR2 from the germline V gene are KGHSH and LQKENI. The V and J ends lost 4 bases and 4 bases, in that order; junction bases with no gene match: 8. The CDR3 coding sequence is TGTGCCAGCTCACTCCGGGACAGGAACGTCTATGGCTACACCTTC. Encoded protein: CASSLRDRNVYGYTF. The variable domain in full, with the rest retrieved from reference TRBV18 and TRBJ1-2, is NAGVMQNPRHLVRRRGQEARLRCSPMKGHSHVYWYRQLPEEGLKFMVYLQKENIIDESGMPKERFSAEFPKEGPSILRIQQVVRGDSAAYFCASSLRDRNVYGYTFGSGTRLTVV.

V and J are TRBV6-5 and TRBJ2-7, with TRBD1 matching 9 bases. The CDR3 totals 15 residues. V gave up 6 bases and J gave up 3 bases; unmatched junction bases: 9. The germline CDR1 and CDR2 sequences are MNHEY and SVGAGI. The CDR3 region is CASSPRQGGLYEQYF. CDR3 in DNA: TGTGCCAGCAGCCCCCGACAGGGGGGCCTCTACGAGCAGTACTTC.

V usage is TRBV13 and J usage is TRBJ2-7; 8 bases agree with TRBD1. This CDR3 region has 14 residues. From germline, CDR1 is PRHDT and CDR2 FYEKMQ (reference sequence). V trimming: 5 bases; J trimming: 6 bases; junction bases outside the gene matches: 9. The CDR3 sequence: CASSQRQGQSEQYF. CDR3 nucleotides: TGTGCCAGCAGCCAGAGACAGGGGCAGAGCGAGCAGTACTTC.

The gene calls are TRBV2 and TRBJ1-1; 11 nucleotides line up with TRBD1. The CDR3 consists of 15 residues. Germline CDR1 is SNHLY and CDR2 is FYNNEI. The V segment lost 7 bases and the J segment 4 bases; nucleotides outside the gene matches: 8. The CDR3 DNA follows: TGTGCCAGCACTGGACAGGGGGCCGGTGGCACTGAAGCTTTCTTT. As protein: CASTGQGAGGTEAFF.